This note documents a single T cell receptor (beta chain) sequence. The target antigen is unknown. This entry comes from a study of early T cells in non-severe SARS-CoV-2 infection. About the research overall: Sequenced material consisted of bulk RNA (from unsorted whole blood), and chains were unpaired.

Study-wide results and caveats: Matching with VDJdb favored anti-spike CD8 responses (missing private and CD4 specificities).

TCRdb reprocessed the 5' RACE reads via MiXCR and lists one record per CDR3 protein. The sample lists 68,000 or so distinct CDR3 sequences, 9% to 15% seen once, with about 1.7% in the top ten. The CDR3 loop spans 15 amino acids. The V and J ends lost 3 bases and 8 bases, in that order; junction bases with no gene match: 12. This chain links TRBV12-3 or TRBV12-4 with TRBJ1-2; 7 nucleotides align to TRBD1. The clonotype originates from an adult who was a healthcare worker with PCR-confirmed SARS-CoV-2 infection or an uninfected control (not recorded which). The sequenced sample was whole blood. The CDR3 region is CASSFGITGVGGYTF. The CDR3 DNA sequence: TGTGCCAGCAGTTTCGGTATTACAGGGGTAGGGGGCTACACCTTC.